One and the same sample provided the 19 T cell receptor beta chains below, sequenced in a study of blood T cell repertoires in COVID-19. Sequencing used immunoSEQ multiplex PCR; TCRdb keeps in-frame clones, though not all of them. The table records 150,000 to 200,000 clones, 65% to 85% of them present only once. The sequencing input was peripheral blood. The source is a human donor with acute or convalescent COVID-19. The donor label of this sample is uncertain.

Of note for this clone: One end of the junction is discordant with germline, which a read error may explain. The chain uses TRBV3-1 (or the pseudogene TRBV3-2) and TRBJ1-2; D uncertain. CDR3 size: 12 residues. Germline values: CDR1 LGHDT, CDR2 YNNKEL (reference sequence). The CDR3 region is CASSQDRVGYTF. The CDR3 DNA follows: TGTGCCAGCAGTCAAGATCGGGTAGGCTACACCTTC.

This clone was observed a few times. This rearrangement joins TRBV11-2 to TRBJ1-6; maybe TRBD1 (6 bases). The CDR3 is made up of 14 amino acids. Germline V gene sequence: CDR1 SGHAT, CDR2 FQNNGV. V lost 1 base and J lost 10, with 11 bases in between. The chain's CDR3 is CASSLGQGNSPLHF. DNA for the CDR3: TGTGCCAGCAGCTTAGGGCAGGGGAACTCACCCCTCCACTTT.

This chain joins TRBV5-1 and TRBJ2-3, with D possibly being TRBD1 (6 bases). Germline CDR1 SGHRS, CDR2 YFSETQ. The V end was cut by 7 bases, the J end by 3 bases, with 18 bases between. The length of the CDR3 is 15 residues. CDR3 coding DNA: TGCGCCAGCTCGTTCCAGGGGATTGCGACAGATACGCAGTATTTT. Protein: CASSFQGIATDTQYF.

The V gene is TRBV7-2, the J gene TRBJ1-3, with TRBD1 matching over 11 bases. The CDR3 is made up of 15 amino acids. With 5 bases clipped from V and 4 bases from J, the junction kept 4 bases outside the gene matches. Germline CDR1 and CDR2: SGHTA and FQGNSA. CDR3 nucleotide sequence: TGTGCCAGCAGCCGGGACAGGGGGGCAGGAAACACCATATATTTT. Its translation is CASSRDRGAGNTIYF.

The gene calls are TRBV6-1 and TRBJ2-7, with 10 bases lining up with TRBD1. Per germline, CDR1 MNHNS and CDR2 SASEGT. This CDR3 region has 15 residues. V shed 3 bases and J 1 base; nucleotides not matched to a gene: 3. CDR3 coding DNA: TGTGCCAGCAGTGATAGGGGACAGGGGTCCTACGAGCAGTACTTC. Translation gives CASSDRGQGSYEQYF.

The chain uses TRBV11-3 and TRBJ2-1; TRBD1 aligns across 10 bases. This CDR3 is built from 15 residues. The V gene's germline CDR1 is SGHNT and CDR2 YENEEA. Germline trimming cut 0 bases from V and 7 bases from J; bases unmatched to any gene: 3. As DNA, the CDR3 is TGTGCCAGCAGCTTAGAGGACAGGGGGATGAATGAGCAGTTCTTC. Translated: CASSLEDRGMNEQFF. The full variable domain, in which reference TRBV11-3 and TRBJ2-1 provide the parts outside the CDR3, is EAGVVQSPRYKIIEKKQPVAFWCNPISGHNTLYWYLQNLGQGPELLIRYENEEAVDDSQLPKDRFSAERLKGVDSTLKIQPAELGDSAVYLCASSLEDRGMNEQFFGPGTRLTVL.

The sample holds one count of this clone. The rearrangement uses TRBV12-3 or TRBV12-4 and TRBJ1-4, with no clear D. The germline V and J ends were trimmed by 6 bases and 10 bases, with 15 bases remaining between them. The CDR3 covers 13 residues. In nucleotides, the CDR3 is TGTGCCAGCAGCTACGGTACGGTCCTAAAACTGTTTTTT. Protein product: CASSYGTVLKLFF.

The V call is TRBV5-4, the J call TRBJ2-2; possible D gene TRBD1, 8 bases. The CDR3 has 15 residues. Germline lookup yields CDR1 SGHNT and CDR2 YYREEE (reference sequence). The V end was cut by 3 bases, the J end by 6 bases, with 15 bases between. Written as DNA, the CDR3 is TGTGCCAGCAGCTCGGACAGGGCGGGGGCCGGGGAGCTGTTTTTT. It translates to CASSSDRAGAGELFF.

The V gene is TRBV11-3, the J gene TRBJ2-7; weak D call: TRBD2 (6 bases). The germline V gene encodes CDR1 SGHNT and CDR2 YENEEA. V lost 8 bases to trimming and J lost 2 bases, with 22 bases between them. CDR3 length: 16 residues. CDR3 residues: CASAEGRGFPPYEQYF. As DNA, the CDR3 is TGTGCCAGCGCGGAGGGACGGGGGTTCCCACCCTACGAGCAGTACTTC.

V gene TRBV15 combines with J gene TRBJ2-7, with 7 bases that match TRBD2. The CDR3 has 15 residues. The germline V gene has CDR1 LNHNV and CDR2 YYDKDF (reference sequence). The V and J ends lost 1 base and 5 bases, in that order; junction bases with no gene match: 8. CDR3 DNA: TGTGCCACCAGCAGAGGGGGGGGAAGCTCTGACGAGCAGTACTTC. Protein: CATSRGGGSSDEQYF.

The CDR3 nucleotides read TGTGCCAGTAGTATAGCGTATGAGCAGTTCTTC. It translates to CASSIAYEQFF. The chain employs TRBV19 and TRBJ2-1; D is undetermined. CDR3 length equals 11 residues. CDR1 is LNHDA and CDR2 is SQIVND in the germline V gene (reference sequence). Trimming stripped 1 base from V and 8 bases from J, with 3 bases between.

V is TRBV19 and J is TRBJ1-1; D not resolved. The V end was cut by 2 bases, the J end by 2 bases, with 9 bases between. The CDR3 extends over 14 amino acids. Germline V gene lookup returns CDR1 LNHDA and CDR2 SQIVND (reference sequence). The DNA for the CDR3 is TGTGCCAGTAGTATATGGGCAGATAACACTGAAGCTTTCTTT. Its translation is CASSIWADNTEAFF. Drawing the rest from reference TRBV19 and TRBJ1-1, the complete variable domain is DGGITQSPKYLFRKEGQNVTLSCEQNLNHDAMYWYRQDPGQGLRLIYYSQIVNDFQKGDIAEGYSVSREKKESFPLTVTSAQKNPTAFYLCASSIWADNTEAFFGQGTRLTVV.

V and J are TRBV28 and TRBJ1-5, with unresolved D. From germline, CDR1 is MDHEN and CDR2 SYDVKM. V dropped 5 bases and J dropped 2 bases, with 10 bases sitting between them. There are 14 residues in the CDR3. CDR3 in amino acids: CASSPSIGNQPQHF. The CDR3 coding sequence is TGTGCCAGCAGTCCTTCTATAGGCAATCAGCCCCAGCATTTT.

CDR3 region: CASSSAGTGVEKLFF. In nucleotides, the CDR3 is TGTGCCAGCAGCTCGGCGGGGACAGGGGTGGAAAAACTGTTTTTT. The rearrangement joins TRBV7-9 to TRBJ1-4, with TRBD1 identical over 10 bases. The CDR3 is 15 residues long. The trim removed 4 bases at V and 8 bases at J, leaving 7 bases unmatched. Germline V lookup: CDR1 SEHNR, CDR2 FQNEAQ (reference sequence).

V usage is TRBV5-1 and J usage is TRBJ2-5, with TRBD2 matching 7 bases. Germline CDR1 reads SGHRS; CDR2 reads YFSETQ. The V and J ends lost 5 bases and 5 bases, in that order; junction bases with no gene match: 12. The CDR3 spans 15 residues. The CDR3 spells CASRLGSGLLETQYF. The CDR3 bases are TGCGCCAGCAGGCTGGGTAGCGGGCTGTTGGAGACCCAGTACTTC.

This rearrangement joins TRBV11-2 to TRBJ2-5; 8 bases fit TRBD1. Germline V CDR1 and CDR2: SGHAT, FQNNGV. The CDR3 loop spans 13 amino acids. After removal of 6 bases from V and 5 bases from J, the junction contained 5 bases not matched to a gene. The CDR3, as DNA: TGTGCCAGCAGACCCAGGGGGCTGGAGACCCAGTACTTC. It is translated as CASRPRGLETQYF.

This chain connects TRBV27 to TRBJ2-7; possible D gene TRBD2, 5 bases. Germline-derived CDR1 and CDR2 are MNHEY and SMNVEV (reference sequence). Trimming removed 2 bases from V and 6 bases from J, with 11 bases in between. The CDR3 has 13 amino acids. The CDR3 region is CASSLIVGSEQYF. DNA for the CDR3: TGTGCCAGCAGTTTAATAGTAGGGAGCGAGCAGTACTTC.

This sequence joins TRBV5-6 and TRBJ2-2, with D uncertain. Germline V gives CDR1 SGHDT, CDR2 YYEEEE. This CDR3 has 13 amino acids. V shed 2 bases and J shed 4 bases, with 6 bases lying between them. CDR3 protein: CASSLSFTGELFF. The CDR3 DNA sequence: TGTGCCAGCAGCTTAAGCTTCACCGGGGAGCTGTTTTTT.

The V and J genes are TRBV19 and TRBJ1-2; 7 bases agree with TRBD1. Trimming at V came to 5 bases and at J to 5 bases, leaving 14 bases not matched to a gene. The CDR3 contains 16 residues. The V gene's germline CDR1 is LNHDA and CDR2 SQIVND (reference sequence). Here the CDR3 DNA reads TGTGCCAGTAGTCCGGGGGACAGTGGGATCTTGTATGGCTACACCTTC. Protein: CASSPGDSGILYGYTF.